This T cell receptor (beta chain) originates from a study of blood T cells in healthy people across ages (dated by TCRdb to the mid-2010s). Context from the whole study: In model experiments, template switching captured roughly one uniquely barcoded TCR beta cDNA molecule for every two T cells. Using deep sequencing normalized with unique cDNA molecular identifiers, the study measured how TCR beta repertoire diversity changes with age. Four age groups were formed from the donors: young (average approximately 15 years), middle-aged (approximately 39), aged (approximately 60) and long-lived (around 80). To avoid experimental bias, donors of different ages were distributed randomly across sequencing lanes. Using the same blood draw, the study looked at two additional independent replicas of 1 million unique cDNA reads for two donors, one aged 18 to 30 and the other aged 80 or older.

V is cut by 6 bases and J by 5 bases, and the space between the germline ends is 11 bases. The CDR3 runs 13 residues from the cysteine to the phenylalanine. The DNA shown is the 39-base CDR3, in frame from base 1. CDR1 and CDR2 are drawn from the germline V gene (reference sequence): MNHNY, SVGAGI. The 39 donors, aged 6 to 90 years, were systemically healthy Caucasian individuals from Russia. Ten milliliters of peripheral blood were drawn from each donor into EDTA-treated Vacutainer tubes. PBMCs were isolated by Ficoll-Paque density-gradient centrifugation, with at least 6 million obtained per sample. Trizol reagent was used to extract total RNA from the PBMCs, yielding at least 5.5 micrograms per sample. Naive CD45RAhigh/CD27high T cell percentages were measured by flow cytometry on a PBMC aliquot from every donor. Library preparation employed 5' RACE. Data came from an Illumina HiSeq 2500. The second PCR ran for about 6 to 12 cycles and used a J-beta primer mix along with a sample-barcoded 5' primer. A template-switch 5' adaptor carrying 12 random nucleotides introduced a unique molecular identifier onto each TCR beta cDNA molecule. At least 2.5 million CDR3-containing paired-end reads were obtained from each sample. First-strand cDNA synthesis was performed from all RNA using the Mint cDNA synthesis kit, with priming by a TRBC-specific oligonucleotide. Following uracil-DNA glycosylase treatment, all cDNA underwent a first 18-cycle PCR with the universal primers M1SS and BC2_uni_R. Concerning the study's data processing: Normalization of each sample was performed by random selection of 1 million high-quality reads, each carrying a distinct molecular identifier. Reads with shared molecular identifiers were discarded instead of being binned into consensus sequences. MiTCR, with a Q25 quality threshold and the strictest error-elimination algorithm, was used for CDR3 identification, clonotype clustering and error correction. A nonparametric unseen species model using Euler transformation provided a lower-bound estimate of total TCR beta diversity. The raw public reads went through TCRdb reprocessing: fastp at Q25, MiXCR clone calling, in-frame beta chains kept. Rows with a matching CDR3 protein are joined into one entry that keeps the most common DNA and genes. The V and J calls and clone size are TCRdb's, not the authors'. This sample comprises over 1,300,000 distinct CDR3 sequences, roughly 64% of them detected only once. 6.5% to 8% of the sample belongs to the ten largest clones.

Turning to this clonotype: The antigen this receptor binds is unknown. One base away there is no much larger clone; base qualities are not given.

Findings and caveats that apply to the study as a whole: Estimates of total diversity based on one million sequenced T cells were considered lower bounds and underestimates. A strong correlation was found between observed TCR beta diversity and the percentage of naive T cells measured by flow cytometry. As age increased, observed TCR beta diversity per million T cells dropped in a roughly linear way, and a significant reduction was already evident by age approximately 40. Compared with the aged group, the long-lived group had more naive CD4+ T cells, fewer expanded clones and increased TCR diversity, a pattern suggesting age selection. Because the CMV infection status of the donors was unknown, age-related changes in expanded clonotypes may potentially have been confounded. Bulk unsorted PBMC profiling prevented conclusive comparison of naive and antigen-experienced compartments.

This receptor was identified in a man between 18 and 35 years old in good health. Sequencing was performed on blood. The rearrangement joined TRBV6-6 to TRBJ1-5; the D gene is possibly TRBD1, with 6 bases matching. The CDR3 protein: CASSSGEDQPQHF. The sequenced DNA: TGTGCCAGCAGCTCAGGGGAAGATCAGCCCCAGCATTTT.